This TCR beta chain was documented in a study of post-analysis software for immune sequencing data. Findings and caveats of the study: With TRBV5-6, TRBV5-1 and TRBV20-1 included, five TRBV segments were more frequent in patients than in controls.

Of note for this clonotype: Its antigen remains unidentified.

Each TCR beta cDNA library carried unique molecular identifiers. The source material, about 0.9 to 10 million T cells, gave rise to roughly 0.5 million cDNA molecules. TCRdb recomputed calls from the PCR reads with MiXCR, one row per CDR3 protein. The data contain some 800,000 distinct CDR3 sequences, 46% of them singletons. CDR1 and CDR2 from the germline V gene are SGHTA and FQGNSA. The CDR3 is 15 amino acids. Unmatched junction bases numbered 11, after V lost 4 bases and J lost 9 bases. The sample was blood. The chain carries TRBV7-2 and TRBJ2-1; TRBD1 aligns across 8 bases. This TCR came from a girl aged 5-17 years with multiple sclerosis. The CDR3 loop is CASSSGRTGWGEQFF. CDR3 sequence (DNA): TGTGCCAGCAGCTCAGGGCGGACAGGGTGGGGTGAGCAGTTCTTC.